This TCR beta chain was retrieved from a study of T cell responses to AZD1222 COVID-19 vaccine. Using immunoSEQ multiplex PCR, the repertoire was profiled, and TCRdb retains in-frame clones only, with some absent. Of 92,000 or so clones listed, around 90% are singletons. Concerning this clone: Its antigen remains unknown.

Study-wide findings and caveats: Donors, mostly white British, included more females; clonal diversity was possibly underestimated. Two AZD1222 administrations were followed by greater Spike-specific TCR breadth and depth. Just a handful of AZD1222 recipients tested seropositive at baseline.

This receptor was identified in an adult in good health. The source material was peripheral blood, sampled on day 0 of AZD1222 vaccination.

The CDR3 nucleotides are TGCAGCGCGGACGGACAGGGTGAAGATACGCAGTATTTT. Its protein product is CSADGQGEDTQYF. The chain employs TRBV29-1 and TRBJ2-3; 8 nucleotides align to TRBD1. The CDR3 extends over 13 amino acids. V trimming: 7 bases; J trimming: 5 bases; junction bases outside the gene matches: 8. CDR1 is SQVTM, CDR2 ANQGSEA, per germline.